These 23 T cell receptor beta chains came from one sample sequenced in a study of T cells in Graves' hyperthyroidism and ophthalmopathy. Amplification yielded TCR beta CDR3 regions, with RNA transcripts as the source. HTBI primers were employed in a first-round RT-PCR of the TCR CDR3. Via MiXCR, TCRdb re-called the multiplex PCR reads, giving one row per CDR3 protein. The table shows hundreds of thousands of distinct CDR3 sequences, with 15% to 18% occurring only once. Sample: blood. Every receptor here comes from a woman aged 18 to 35 with Graves' hyperthyroidism.

As for this clonotype: Just one base apart from a much larger clone, this may be a read error. The chain carries TRBV7-8 and TRBJ2-7; D might be TRBD1 or TRBD2, each matching 6 bases. CDR1 and CDR2 from the germline V gene are SGHVS and FQNEAQ. CDR3 size: 16 residues. The CDR3 reads CANSLGGTASSYEQYF. CDR3 nucleotides: TGTGCCAACAGCTTAGGGGGGACGGCTAGCTCCTACGAGCAGTACTTC.

The CDR3 region has the DNA TGCGCCAGCAGCCCCAGGGGAAACGAGCAGTACTTC. Its protein is CASSPRGNEQYF. J is TRBJ2-7 and V is TRBV5-1, with a weak D call TRBD1 (6 bases). With 4 bases removed from V and 5 bases from J, the gap between germline ends came to 10 bases. The CDR3 length is 12 residues. Germline V gene lookup returns CDR1 SGHRS and CDR2 YFSETQ.

Here the CDR3 reads CASSRQGSSTGELFF. The DNA of the CDR3 is TGTGCCAGCAGTCGACAGGGGTCAAGCACCGGGGAGCTGTTTTTT. The V and J genes are TRBV28 and TRBJ2-2; 8 bases agree with TRBD1. This CDR3 is built from 15 residues. The germline V gene has CDR1 MDHEN and CDR2 SYDVKM. After removal of 5 bases from V and 4 bases from J, the junction contained 6 bases not matched to a gene.

This chain links TRBV14 with TRBJ1-6, with D unresolved. The ends were cut back, 4 bases at V and 9 bases at J, with 13 bases in the middle. Germline V lookup: CDR1 SGHDN, CDR2 FVKESK. This CDR3 spans 14 amino acids. The CDR3 reads CASSPSYIFSPLHF. Here the CDR3 DNA reads TGTGCCAGCAGCCCATCCTACATATTTTCACCCCTCCACTTT.

This clonotype has more than one count but fewer than ten. With a much larger clone just one base away, this may be a read error. The V and J genes are TRBV20-1 and TRBJ2-7; D is possibly TRBD1 or TRBD2 (6 bases each). Germline V CDR1 and CDR2: DFQATT, SNEGSKA (reference sequence). Trimming shortened V by 4 bases and J by 4 bases, and 20 bases separated the two germline ends. The CDR3 length is 15 residues. The CDR3 DNA reads as TGCAGTGCTAAAGAGAACAGGGAGGCCTTTTACGAGCAGTACTTC. Translated: CSAKENREAFYEQYF.

The sample holds many counts of this clonotype. The chain couples TRBV6-1 to TRBJ2-5; 9 positions agree with TRBD2. This CDR3 is 13 amino acids long. The V gene's germline CDR1 is MNHNS and CDR2 SASEGT. V lost 7 bases and J lost 5; bases outside the gene matches: 5. The CDR3 region is CASNRGGGETQYF. The CDR3 bases are TGTGCCAGCAATCGCGGGGGGGGTGAGACCCAGTACTTC.

This clonotype was seen ten or more times. The chain couples TRBV7-9 to TRBJ2-7; D uncertain. This CDR3 contains 13 residues. The V gene lost 3 bases and the J gene lost 1 base, with 7 bases spanning the gap. In germline, CDR1 is SEHNR, CDR2 FQNEAQ (reference sequence). The DNA of the CDR3 is TGTGCCAGCAGCTTCTACAGTTCCTACGAGCAGTACTTC. It encodes CASSFYSSYEQYF.

About this clonotype itself: A read error may be the cause here, since a much bigger clone is one base away. The rearrangement joins TRBV3-1 to TRBJ2-3; the D gene is possibly TRBD1 (6 bases). This CDR3 contains 15 residues. CDR1 and CDR2 from the germline V gene are LGHDT and YNNKEL (reference sequence). DNA for the CDR3: TGTGCCAGCAGCCAAGAAGGGGGACCGACAGATACGCGGTATTTT. It is translated as CASSQEGGPTDTRYF.

This clonotype was counted ten times or more. The CDR3 nucleotides are TGTGCCAGCAGTTTAGGGGGCGATAATTCACCCCTCCACTTT. Translated: CASSLGGDNSPLHF. The chain uses TRBV12-3 or TRBV12-4 and TRBJ1-6; weak D call: TRBD1 (5 bases). The germline V and J ends were trimmed by 1 base and 5 bases, with 6 bases remaining between them. The CDR3 runs 14 residues.

CDR3 sequence reads: CASSEYDNYEQYF. CDR3 nucleotides: TGTGCCAGCAGTGAATATGACAACTACGAGCAGTACTTC. The rearrangement uses TRBV25-1 and TRBJ2-7; no definite D call. CDR3 length: 13 residues. Between the trimmed V and J ends, which lost 0 bases and 3 bases, there was a span of 6 bases. Germline V gives CDR1 MGHDK, CDR2 SYGVNS.

At least ten counts were recorded for this clonotype. The chain joins TRBV28 to TRBJ2-1; D is uncertain. Germline V gene data show CDR1 as MDHEN and CDR2 as SYDVKM. The CDR3 runs to 14 residues. Between the trimmed V and J ends, which lost 3 bases and 3 bases, there was a span of 9 bases. Written as DNA, the CDR3 is TGTGCCAGCAGTTTCATCGTCGGCTACAATGAGCAGTTCTTC. It yields the protein CASSFIVGYNEQFF.

This clonotype has ten or more counts. The chain is built from TRBV12-3 or TRBV12-4 and TRBJ1-2; 7 positions agree with TRBD1. The CDR3 is 18 amino acids. The V and J ends lost 3 bases and 6 bases, in that order; junction bases with no gene match: 19. This chain's CDR3 is CASSFGPGRGQIEDGYTF. CDR3 nucleotide sequence: TGTGCCAGCAGTTTCGGTCCCGGCAGGGGACAGATCGAGGATGGCTACACCTTC.

This clonotype has ten or more counts. The V call is TRBV7-9, the J call TRBJ2-7; 8 nucleotides match TRBD1. The V gene end was trimmed by 5 bases and the J gene end by 0 bases; junction bases not matched to a gene: 6. The CDR3 spans 15 residues. The germline gives CDR1 SEHNR, CDR2 FQNEAQ (reference sequence). The CDR3 reads CASSARDRSSYEQYF. The CDR3 coding sequence is TGTGCCAGCAGCGCCCGGGACAGGAGCTCCTACGAGCAGTACTTC.

The CDR3 here is CASSFNSRLGNQATGELFF. As DNA, the CDR3 is TGTGCCAGCAGTTTTAATTCCCGACTAGGGAATCAGGCCACCGGGGAGCTGTTTTTT. The chain uses TRBV12-3 or TRBV12-4 and TRBJ2-2; weak D call: TRBD2 (6 bases). The germline V and J ends were trimmed by 3 bases and 4 bases, with 24 bases remaining between them. The CDR3 extends over 19 amino acids.

This clonotype was seen more than once but under ten times. This chain uses TRBV6-1 with TRBJ2-2; a possible D gene is TRBD2 (5 bases). CDR1 and CDR2 from the germline V gene are MNHNS and SASEGT. The V end lost 7 bases, the J end lost 0 bases, and 12 bases lay between the germline ends. The length of the CDR3 is 15 residues. In DNA, the CDR3 is TGTGCCAGCACCCCCGGGAAGACGAACACCGGGGAGCTGTTTTTT. It is translated as CASTPGKTNTGELFF.

This clonotype has at least ten counts. The J gene is TRBJ2-5, the V gene TRBV9; 12 positions match TRBD2. The CDR3 sequence is 15 residues long. Germline CDR1 reads SGDLS; CDR2 reads YYNGEE. The V gene end was trimmed by 4 bases and the J gene end by 4 bases; junction bases not matched to a gene: 5. CDR3 residues: CASSPSSGGGETQYF. CDR3 DNA: TGTGCCAGCAGCCCCTCTAGCGGGGGGGGAGAGACCCAGTACTTC.

V and J are TRBV29-1 and TRBJ1-2; possible D gene TRBD1, 5 bases. Germline-derived CDR1 and CDR2 are SQVTM and ANQGSEA. This CDR3 spans 12 amino acids. The V end was cut by 7 bases, the J end by 8 bases, with 17 bases between. This CDR3 reads CSGRELQRGYTF. The CDR3 bases are TGCAGCGGCAGGGAGTTGCAGAGGGGCTACACCTTC.

V gene TRBV20-1 combines with J gene TRBJ1-1; tentative D call: TRBD1 (5 bases). This CDR3 comprises 13 residues. Trimming removed 3 bases at V and 6 bases at J, with 14 bases between. Germline CDR1 DFQATT, CDR2 SNEGSKA (reference sequence). CDR3 in amino acids: CSASMDIRSEAFF. The CDR3 nucleotides are TGCAGTGCTAGTATGGACATTAGGTCTGAAGCTTTCTTT.

This clonotype was found many times. The V gene is TRBV7-9, the J gene TRBJ1-1; D uncertain. Looked up from germline, CDR1 is SEHNR and CDR2 is FQNEAQ (reference sequence). This CDR3 spans 13 amino acids. V gave up 5 bases and J gave up 7 bases, with 14 bases separating them. CDR3 residues: CASSRTVEGEAFF. DNA of the CDR3: TGTGCCAGCAGCCGAACTGTGGAGGGTGAAGCTTTCTTT. The full variable domain, completed using reference TRBV7-9 and TRBJ1-1, is DTGVSQNPRHKITKRGQNVTFRCDPISEHNRLYWYRQTLGQGPEFLTYFQNEAQLEKSRLLSDRFSAERPKGSFSTLEIQRTEQGDSAMYLCASSRTVEGEAFFGQGTRLTVV.

This chain links TRBV12-3 or TRBV12-4 with TRBJ1-5, with 9 nucleotides matching TRBD1. CDR3 length: 16 residues. V was pared by 6 bases and J by 1 base, with 7 bases of the junction left unmatched. CDR3 coding DNA: TGTGCCAGCAGAGCCAACAGGGGGCACAGCAATCAGCCCCAGCATTTT. It encodes CASRANRGHSNQPQHF.

The V call is TRBV5-1, the J call TRBJ2-2; D gene ambiguous. Germline-derived CDR1 and CDR2 are SGHRS and YFSETQ. The ends were cut back, 4 bases at V and 4 bases at J, with 14 bases in the middle. The length of the CDR3 is 15 residues. This CDR3 is CASSMGREVTGELFF. CDR3 bases: TGCGCCAGCAGCATGGGAAGGGAAGTCACCGGGGAGCTGTTTTTT.

This clonotype was recorded many times. The chain has TRBV12-3 or TRBV12-4 and TRBJ2-5, with 16 bases aligning to TRBD2. This CDR3 region has 17 residues. The V gene end was trimmed by 8 bases and the J gene end by 4 bases; junction bases not matched to a gene: 10. The chain's CDR3 is CASVPGLAGGLGETQYF. The CDR3 coding sequence is TGTGCCAGCGTCCCGGGACTAGCGGGGGGGCTGGGAGAGACCCAGTACTTC.

This clonotype was counted between two and nine times. The chain joins TRBV15 to TRBJ1-2, with 7 bases that match TRBD1. This CDR3 contains 13 residues. J was trimmed by 4 bases and V by 5 bases; bases with no gene match: 4. Germline V lookup: CDR1 LNHNV, CDR2 YYDKDF (reference sequence). CDR3 sequence: CATSLDRRYGYTF. The CDR3 nucleotides read TGTGCCACCAGCCTGGACAGGCGCTATGGCTACACCTTC.